This T cell receptor (beta chain) originates from a study of cytomegalovirus exposure and HLA in healthy donors. Overall study: T cells numbering about 180 million yielded 95 million to 140 million unique TCR beta sequences in an earlier analysis.

Primers for the PCR totalled 60 Vbeta and 13 Jbeta. Clones were sequenced by immunoSEQ multiplex PCR, and TCRdb holds only the in-frame ones, with some missing. This table has some 190,000 clones, around 80% appearing once. Germline lookup yields CDR1 SGHDT and CDR2 YYEEEE. V shed 5 bases, J shed 4 bases, and the junction held 9 bases outside the gene matches. The CDR3 contains 15 residues. Sequencing used PBMCs. The J gene is TRBJ2-1, the V gene TRBV5-6, with TRBD2 matching 7 bases. This TCR derives from a boy aged 2 to 9 in good health and CMV-seronegative. CDR3 coding DNA: TGTGCCAGCAGGGTTTGGGGGGGGACTTACAATGAGCAGTTCTTC. It encodes CASRVWGGTYNEQFF.